The entry below describes one T cell receptor (beta chain). Its antigen is unknown. The protocol was immunoSEQ multiplex PCR, while the TCRdb copy is restricted to in-frame clones and leaves out a portion. The sample records some 100,000 clones, roughly 92% being singletons. The data derive from a study of PD-1 blockade in classical Hodgkin lymphoma. General observations from the study: Patients who responded completely had about the same baseline diversity as newly diagnosed patients. Compared with healthy donors, newly diagnosed patients reportedly showed lower baseline TCR diversity. Patients starting nivolumab less than 1 year after ASCT had lower diversity and were excluded from later analyses.

All trial patients relapsed after autologous stem cell transplantation. Each best response was a complete response, a partial response or progressive disease. The sample consisted of peripheral blood mononuclear cells (PBMCs), taken at baseline. This TCR came from a human donor with classical Hodgkin lymphoma.

The CDR3 region has the DNA TGTGCCAGCGCACAGGACCGCCAGGGTAGTGAAAAACTGTTTTTT. It specifies CASAQDRQGSEKLFF. V and J are TRBV28 and TRBJ1-4; D perhaps matches TRBD1 (5 bases). Per germline, CDR1 MDHEN and CDR2 SYDVKM. The CDR3 loop spans 15 amino acids. Trimming pared 8 bases from V and 7 bases from J, leaving 20 bases between.